Reported below is one TCR beta chain. This CDR3 is built from 15 residues. V dropped 0 bases and J dropped 1 base, with 7 bases sitting between them. Germline CDR1 is LNHDA and CDR2 is SQIVND (reference sequence). Sequencing was performed with immunoSEQ multiplex PCR; in TCRdb, only in-frame clones are kept and a portion is missing. The table shows 35,000 or so clones, with about nine tenths occurring only once. This entry belongs to a study of T cell changes during pregnancy in multiple sclerosis. The rearrangement uses TRBV19 and TRBJ2-1, with D perhaps TRBD1 (5 bases). The sequence derives from a female donor in good health, enrolled as a control in a pregnancy study. The sequencing used peripheral blood, collected in the second trimester of pregnancy. The CDR3 DNA is TGTGCCAGTAGTATAGACAGGGAATCCTACAATGAGCAGTTCTTC. Translated: CASSIDRESYNEQFF.